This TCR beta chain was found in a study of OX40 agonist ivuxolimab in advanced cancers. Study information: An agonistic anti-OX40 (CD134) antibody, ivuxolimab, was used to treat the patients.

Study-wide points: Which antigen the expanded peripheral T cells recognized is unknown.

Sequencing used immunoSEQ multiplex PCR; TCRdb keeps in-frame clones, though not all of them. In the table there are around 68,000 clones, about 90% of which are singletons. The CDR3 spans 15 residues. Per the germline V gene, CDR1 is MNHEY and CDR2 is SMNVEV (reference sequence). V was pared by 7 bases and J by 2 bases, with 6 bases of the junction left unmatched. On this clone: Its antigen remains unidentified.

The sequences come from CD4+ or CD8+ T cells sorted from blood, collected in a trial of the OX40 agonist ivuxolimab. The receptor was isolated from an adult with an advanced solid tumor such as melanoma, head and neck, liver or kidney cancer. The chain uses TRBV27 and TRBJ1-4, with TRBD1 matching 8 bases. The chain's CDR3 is CASKRPGGTNEKLFF. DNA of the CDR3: TGTGCCAGCAAACGCCCAGGGGGCACTAATGAAAAACTGTTTTTT.